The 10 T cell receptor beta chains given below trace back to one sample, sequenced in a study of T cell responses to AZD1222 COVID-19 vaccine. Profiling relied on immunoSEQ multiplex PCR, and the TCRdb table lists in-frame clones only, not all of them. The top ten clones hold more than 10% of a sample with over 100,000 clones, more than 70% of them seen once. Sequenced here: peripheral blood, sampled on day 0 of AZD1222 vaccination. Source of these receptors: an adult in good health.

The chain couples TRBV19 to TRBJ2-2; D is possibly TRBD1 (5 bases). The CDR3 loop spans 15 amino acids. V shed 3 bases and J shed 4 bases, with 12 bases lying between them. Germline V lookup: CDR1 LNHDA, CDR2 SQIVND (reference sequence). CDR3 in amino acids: CASSIMGQGTGELFF. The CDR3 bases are TGTGCCAGTAGTATTATGGGGCAGGGCACCGGGGAGCTGTTTTTT.

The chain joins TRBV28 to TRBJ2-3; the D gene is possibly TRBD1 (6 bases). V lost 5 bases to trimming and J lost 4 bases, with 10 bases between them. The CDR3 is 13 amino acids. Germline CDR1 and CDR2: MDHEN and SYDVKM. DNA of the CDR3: TGTGCCAGCAGTCCTGGACAGTCAGATACGCAGTATTTT. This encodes CASSPGQSDTQYF.

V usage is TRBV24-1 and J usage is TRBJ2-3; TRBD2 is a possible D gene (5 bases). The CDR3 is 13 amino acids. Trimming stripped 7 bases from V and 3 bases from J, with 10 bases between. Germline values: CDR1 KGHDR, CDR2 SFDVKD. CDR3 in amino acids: CATRVSGTDTQYF. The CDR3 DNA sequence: TGTGCCACCAGGGTCTCGGGGACAGATACGCAGTATTTT.

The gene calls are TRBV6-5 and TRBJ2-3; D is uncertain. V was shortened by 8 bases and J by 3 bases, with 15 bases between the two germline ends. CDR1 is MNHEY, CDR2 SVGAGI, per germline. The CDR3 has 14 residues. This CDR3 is CASLTDLRTDTQYF. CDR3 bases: TGTGCCAGCCTTACGGACCTGAGAACAGATACGCAGTATTTT.

The CDR3 DNA reads TGTGCCAGCAGTCTGGGGTTGAACACTGAAGCTTTCTTT. It translates to CASSLGLNTEAFF. This chain links TRBV2 with TRBJ1-1; D call uncertain. The germline V gene encodes CDR1 SNHLY and CDR2 FYNNEI. This CDR3 is built from 13 residues. With 5 bases removed from V and 0 bases from J, the gap between germline ends came to 7 bases.

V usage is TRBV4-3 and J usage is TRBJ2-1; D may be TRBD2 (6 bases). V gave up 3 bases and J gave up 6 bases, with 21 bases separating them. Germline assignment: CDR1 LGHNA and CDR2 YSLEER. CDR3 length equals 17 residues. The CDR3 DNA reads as TGCGCCAGCAGCCAGTATTGGGGCGGGGAAGCGAGCAATGAGCAGTTCTTC. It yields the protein CASSQYWGGEASNEQFF.

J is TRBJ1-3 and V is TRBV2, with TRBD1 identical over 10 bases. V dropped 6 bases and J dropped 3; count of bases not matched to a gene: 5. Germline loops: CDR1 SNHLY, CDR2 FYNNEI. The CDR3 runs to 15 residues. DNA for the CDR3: TGTGCCAGCAGGGGGGACAGGGGTCTTGGAAACACCATATATTTT. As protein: CASRGDRGLGNTIYF. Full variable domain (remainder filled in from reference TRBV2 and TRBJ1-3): EPEVTQTPSHQVTQMGQEVILRCVPISNHLYFYWYRQILGQKVEFLVSFYNNEISEKSEIFDDQFSVERPDGSNFTLKIRSTKLEDSAMYFCASRGDRGLGNTIYFGEGSWLTVV.

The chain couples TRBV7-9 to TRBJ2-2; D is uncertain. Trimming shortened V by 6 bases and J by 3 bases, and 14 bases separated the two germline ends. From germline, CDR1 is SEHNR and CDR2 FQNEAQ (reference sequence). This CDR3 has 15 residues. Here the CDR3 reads CASSATGSYTGELFF. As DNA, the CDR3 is TGTGCCAGCAGTGCCACCGGGTCCTACACCGGGGAGCTGTTTTTT. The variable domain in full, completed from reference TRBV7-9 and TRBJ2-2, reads DTGVSQNPRHKITKRGQNVTFRCDPISEHNRLYWYRQTLGQGPEFLTYFQNEAQLEKSRLLSDRFSAERPKGSFSTLEIQRTEQGDSAMYLCASSATGSYTGELFFGEGSRLTVL.

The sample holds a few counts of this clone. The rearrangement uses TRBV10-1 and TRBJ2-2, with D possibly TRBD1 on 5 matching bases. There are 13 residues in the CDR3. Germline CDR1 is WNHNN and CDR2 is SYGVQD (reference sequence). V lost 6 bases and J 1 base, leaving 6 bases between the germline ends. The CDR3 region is CASSTGNTGELFF. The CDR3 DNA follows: TGCGCCAGCAGCACAGGGAACACCGGGGAGCTGTTTTTT.

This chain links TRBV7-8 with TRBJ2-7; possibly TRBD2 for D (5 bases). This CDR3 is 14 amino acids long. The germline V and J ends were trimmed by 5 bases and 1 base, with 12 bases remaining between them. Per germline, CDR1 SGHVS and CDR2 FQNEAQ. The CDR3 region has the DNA TGTGCCAGCAGCCCAGGCCGAGGGTCCTACGAGCAGTACTTC. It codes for CASSPGRGSYEQYF.